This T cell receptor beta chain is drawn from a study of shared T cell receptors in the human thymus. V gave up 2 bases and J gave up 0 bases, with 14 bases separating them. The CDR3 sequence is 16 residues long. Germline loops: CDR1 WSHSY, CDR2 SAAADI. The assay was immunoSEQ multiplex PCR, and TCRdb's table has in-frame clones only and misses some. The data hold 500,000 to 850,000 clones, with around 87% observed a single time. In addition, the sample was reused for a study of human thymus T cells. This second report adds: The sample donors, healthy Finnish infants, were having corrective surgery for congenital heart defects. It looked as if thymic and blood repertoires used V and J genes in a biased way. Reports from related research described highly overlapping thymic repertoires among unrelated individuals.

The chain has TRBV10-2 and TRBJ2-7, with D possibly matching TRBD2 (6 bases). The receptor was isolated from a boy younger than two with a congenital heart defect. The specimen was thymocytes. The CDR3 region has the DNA TGCGCCAGCAGTGAGACGGACTACCCAAGCTCCTACGAGCAGTACTTC. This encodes CASSETDYPSSYEQYF.